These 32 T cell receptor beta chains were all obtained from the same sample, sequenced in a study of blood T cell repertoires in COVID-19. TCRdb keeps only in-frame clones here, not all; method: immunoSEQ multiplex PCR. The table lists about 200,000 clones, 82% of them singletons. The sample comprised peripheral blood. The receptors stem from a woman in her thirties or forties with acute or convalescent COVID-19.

CDR3 nucleotide sequence: TGTGCCAGCAGCCGGGGCTCCCCGGGTACGCAGTATTTT. It specifies CASSRGSPGTQYF. The gene calls are TRBV3-1 (or the pseudogene TRBV3-2) and TRBJ2-3; tentatively, D is TRBD1 (5 bases). CDR3 size: 13 residues. Germline V CDR1 and CDR2: LGHDT, YNNKEL (reference sequence). Trimming pared 4 bases from V and 8 bases from J, leaving 13 bases between.

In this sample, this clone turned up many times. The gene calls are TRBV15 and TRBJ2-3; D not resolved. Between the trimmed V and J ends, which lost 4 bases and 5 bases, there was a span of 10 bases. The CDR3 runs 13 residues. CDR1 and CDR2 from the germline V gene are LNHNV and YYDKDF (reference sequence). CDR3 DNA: TGTGCCACCAGCACTTCAACGGGAGATACGCAGTATTTT. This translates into CATSTSTGDTQYF.

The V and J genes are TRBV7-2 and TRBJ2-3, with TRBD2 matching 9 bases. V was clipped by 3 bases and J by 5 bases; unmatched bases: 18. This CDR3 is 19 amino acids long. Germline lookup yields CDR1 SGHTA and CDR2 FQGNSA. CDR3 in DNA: TGTGCCAGCAGCTTCATCTATAGGGGGGCATTGACTAGCGGAGATACGCAGTATTTT. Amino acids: CASSFIYRGALTSGDTQYF.

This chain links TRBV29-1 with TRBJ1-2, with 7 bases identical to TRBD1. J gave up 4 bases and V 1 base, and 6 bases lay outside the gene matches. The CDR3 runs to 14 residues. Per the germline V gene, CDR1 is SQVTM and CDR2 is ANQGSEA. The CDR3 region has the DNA TGCAGCGTTGAAGTTAACAGGGGAGGCTATGGCTACACCTTC. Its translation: CSVEVNRGGYGYTF.

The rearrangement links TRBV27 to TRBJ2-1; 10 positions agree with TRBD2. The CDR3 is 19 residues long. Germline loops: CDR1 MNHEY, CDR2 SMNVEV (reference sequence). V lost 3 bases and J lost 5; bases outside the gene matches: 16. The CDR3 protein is CASSFRGASGGPRDNEQFF. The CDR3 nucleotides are TGTGCCAGCAGTTTTAGGGGGGCTAGCGGGGGCCCTAGGGACAATGAGCAGTTCTTC.

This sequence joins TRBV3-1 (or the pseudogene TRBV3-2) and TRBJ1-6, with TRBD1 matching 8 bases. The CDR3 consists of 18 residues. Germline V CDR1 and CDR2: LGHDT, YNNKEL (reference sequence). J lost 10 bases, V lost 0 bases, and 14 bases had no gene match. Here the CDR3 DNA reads TGTGCCAGCAGCCAAGATCCTCGACAGGGGAAGGATCGGTCACCCCTCCACTTT. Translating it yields CASSQDPRQGKDRSPLHF.

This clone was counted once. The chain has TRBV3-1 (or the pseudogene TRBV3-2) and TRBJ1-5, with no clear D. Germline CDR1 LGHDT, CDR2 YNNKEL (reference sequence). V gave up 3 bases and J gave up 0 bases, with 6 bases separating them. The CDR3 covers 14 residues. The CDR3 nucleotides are TGTGCCAGCAGCCAGTCCGTTAGCAATCAGCCCCAGCATTTT. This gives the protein CASSQSVSNQPQHF.

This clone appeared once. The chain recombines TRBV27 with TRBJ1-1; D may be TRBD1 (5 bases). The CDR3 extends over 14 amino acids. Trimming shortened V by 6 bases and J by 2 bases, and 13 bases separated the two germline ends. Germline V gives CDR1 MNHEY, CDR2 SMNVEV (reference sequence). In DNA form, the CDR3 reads TGTGCCAGCAGATTGGGGGGAGACAACACTGAAGCTTTCTTT. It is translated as CASRLGGDNTEAFF.

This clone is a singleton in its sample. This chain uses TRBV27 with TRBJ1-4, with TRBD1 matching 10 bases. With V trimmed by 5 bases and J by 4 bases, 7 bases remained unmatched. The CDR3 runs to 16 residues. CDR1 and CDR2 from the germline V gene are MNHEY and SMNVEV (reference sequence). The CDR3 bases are TGTGCCAGCAGTCTCGGACAGGGGGGGAGTAATGAAAAACTGTTTTTT. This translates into CASSLGQGGSNEKLFF.

This CDR3 reads CASSPQSSYNSPLHF. CDR3 DNA sequence: TGTGCCAGCAGTCCACAGAGCTCCTATAATTCACCCCTCCACTTT. J is TRBJ1-6 and V is TRBV2; no reliable D call. V was pared by 5 bases and J by 0 bases, with 8 bases between. The length of the CDR3 is 15 residues. The V gene's germline CDR1 is SNHLY and CDR2 FYNNEI.

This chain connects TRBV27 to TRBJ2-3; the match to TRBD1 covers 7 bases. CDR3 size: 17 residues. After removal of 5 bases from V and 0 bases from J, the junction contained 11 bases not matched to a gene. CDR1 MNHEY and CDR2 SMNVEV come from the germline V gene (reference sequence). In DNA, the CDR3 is TGTGCCAGCAGTACGTCTGGACAGGTCCGGAGCACAGATACGCAGTATTTT. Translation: CASSTSGQVRSTDTQYF.

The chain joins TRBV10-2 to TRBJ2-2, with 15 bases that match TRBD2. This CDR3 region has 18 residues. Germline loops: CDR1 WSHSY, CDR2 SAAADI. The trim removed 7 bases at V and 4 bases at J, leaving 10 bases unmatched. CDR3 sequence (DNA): TGCGCCAGCATCCCGGGACTAGCGGGGGGTTCTACCACCGGGGAGCTGTTTTTT. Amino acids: CASIPGLAGGSTTGELFF.

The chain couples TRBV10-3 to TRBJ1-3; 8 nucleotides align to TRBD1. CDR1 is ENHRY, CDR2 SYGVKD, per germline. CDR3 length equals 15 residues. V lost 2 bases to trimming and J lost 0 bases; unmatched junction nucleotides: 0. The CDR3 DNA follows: TGTGCCATCAGTGAGGACAGGGGCTCTGGAAACACCATATATTTT. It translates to CAISEDRGSGNTIYF.

The CDR3 bases are TGTGCCAGCAGCCAATCGGACTACTCTGGAAACACCATATATTTT. This encodes CASSQSDYSGNTIYF. The chain joins TRBV3-1 (or the pseudogene TRBV3-2) to TRBJ1-3; D is unresolved. V lost 2 bases and J lost 0, with 8 bases in between. The germline gives CDR1 LGHDT, CDR2 YNNKEL (reference sequence). The CDR3 contains 15 residues.

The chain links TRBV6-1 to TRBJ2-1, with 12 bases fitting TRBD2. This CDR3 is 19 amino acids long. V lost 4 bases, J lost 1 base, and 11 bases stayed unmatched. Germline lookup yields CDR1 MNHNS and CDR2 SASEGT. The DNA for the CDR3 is TGTGCCAGCAGTGCCCGACTAGCGGGGGACCTTCCTTCCTACAATGAGCAGTTCTTC. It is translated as CASSARLAGDLPSYNEQFF.

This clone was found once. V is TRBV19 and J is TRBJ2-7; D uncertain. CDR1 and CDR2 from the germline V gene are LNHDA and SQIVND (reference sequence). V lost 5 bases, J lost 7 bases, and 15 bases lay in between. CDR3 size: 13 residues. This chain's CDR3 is CASSPTTYGEQYF. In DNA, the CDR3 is TGTGCCAGTAGTCCTACGACCTACGGGGAGCAGTACTTC.

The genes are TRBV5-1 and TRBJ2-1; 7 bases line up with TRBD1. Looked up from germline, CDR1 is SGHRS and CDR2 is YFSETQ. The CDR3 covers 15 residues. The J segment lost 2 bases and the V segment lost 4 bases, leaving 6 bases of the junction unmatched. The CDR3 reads CASSPGQITYNEQFF. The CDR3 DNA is TGCGCCAGCAGCCCGGGACAGATAACCTACAATGAGCAGTTCTTC.

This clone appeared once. The CDR3 sequence is CASSSPGGSGEQYF. The CDR3 region has the DNA TGTGCCAGCAGCTCGCCTGGCGGATCGGGCGAGCAGTACTTC. The chain combines TRBV5-6 with TRBJ2-7; D uncertain. Germline assignment: CDR1 SGHDT and CDR2 YYEEEE. Trimming stripped 3 bases from V and 6 bases from J, with 16 bases between. CDR3 length: 14 amino acids.

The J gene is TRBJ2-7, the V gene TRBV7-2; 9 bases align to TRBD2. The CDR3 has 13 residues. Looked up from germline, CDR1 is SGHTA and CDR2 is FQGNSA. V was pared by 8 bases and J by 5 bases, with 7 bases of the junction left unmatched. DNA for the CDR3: TGTGCCAGCGCAGCGGGGGGTATGAACGAGCAGTACTTC. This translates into CASAAGGMNEQYF.

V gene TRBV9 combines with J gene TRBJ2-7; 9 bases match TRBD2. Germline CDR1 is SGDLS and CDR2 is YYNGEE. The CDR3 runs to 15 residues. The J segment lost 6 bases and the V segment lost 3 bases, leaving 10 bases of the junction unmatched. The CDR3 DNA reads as TGTGCCAGCAGCGATGGGGTGGGACTAGCCTCCGAGCAGTACTTC. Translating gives CASSDGVGLASEQYF.

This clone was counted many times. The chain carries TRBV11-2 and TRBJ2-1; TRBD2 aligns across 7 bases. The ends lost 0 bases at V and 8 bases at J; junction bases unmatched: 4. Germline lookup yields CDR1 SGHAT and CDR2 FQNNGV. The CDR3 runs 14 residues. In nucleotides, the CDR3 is TGTGCCAGCAGCTTAGAGGCGGCGGGGGATGAGCAGTTCTTC. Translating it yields CASSLEAAGDEQFF.

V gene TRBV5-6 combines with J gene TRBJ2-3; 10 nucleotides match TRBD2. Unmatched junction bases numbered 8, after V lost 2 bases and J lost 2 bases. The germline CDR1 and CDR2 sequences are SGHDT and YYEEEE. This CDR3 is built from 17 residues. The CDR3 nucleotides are TGTGCCAGCAGCTTAGCGGGAGGGCCGGGACCCACAGATACGCAGTATTTT. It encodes CASSLAGGPGPTDTQYF.

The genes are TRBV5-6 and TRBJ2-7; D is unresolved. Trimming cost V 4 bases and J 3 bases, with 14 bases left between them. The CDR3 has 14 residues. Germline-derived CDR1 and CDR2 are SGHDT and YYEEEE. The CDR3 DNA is TGTGCCAGCAGCCTCATCCCCCAGGACTACGAGCAGTACTTC. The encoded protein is CASSLIPQDYEQYF.

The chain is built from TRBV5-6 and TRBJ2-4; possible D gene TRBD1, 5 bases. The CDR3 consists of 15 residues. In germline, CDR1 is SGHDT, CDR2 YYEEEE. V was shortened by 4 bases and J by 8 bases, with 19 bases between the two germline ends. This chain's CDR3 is CASSARQLTSDIQYF. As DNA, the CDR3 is TGTGCCAGCAGCGCCCGACAGCTAACCTCGGACATTCAGTACTTC.

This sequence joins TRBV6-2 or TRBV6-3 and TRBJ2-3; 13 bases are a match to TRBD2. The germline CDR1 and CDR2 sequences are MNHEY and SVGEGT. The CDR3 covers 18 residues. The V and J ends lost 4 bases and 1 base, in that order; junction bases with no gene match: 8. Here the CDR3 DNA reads TGTGCCAGCAGTTTTACTAGCGGGGGGGCCACTCGCACAGATACGCAGTATTTT. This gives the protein CASSFTSGGATRTDTQYF.

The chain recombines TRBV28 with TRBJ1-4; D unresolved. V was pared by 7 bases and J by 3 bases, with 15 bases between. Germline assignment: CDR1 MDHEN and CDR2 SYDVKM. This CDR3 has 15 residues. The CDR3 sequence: CASMGRLGSNEKLFF. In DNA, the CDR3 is TGTGCCAGCATGGGTCGGTTGGGCTCTAATGAAAAACTGTTTTTT.

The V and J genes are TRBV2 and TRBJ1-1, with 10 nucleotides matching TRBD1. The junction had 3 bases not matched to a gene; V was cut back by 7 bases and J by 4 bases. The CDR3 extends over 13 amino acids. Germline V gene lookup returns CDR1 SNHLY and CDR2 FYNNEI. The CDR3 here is CASMTGGGTEAFF. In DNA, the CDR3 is TGTGCCAGCATGACAGGGGGCGGCACTGAAGCTTTCTTT. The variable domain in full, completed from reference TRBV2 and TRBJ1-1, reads EPEVTQTPSHQVTQMGQEVILRCVPISNHLYFYWYRQILGQKVEFLVSFYNNEISEKSEIFDDQFSVERPDGSNFTLKIRSTKLEDSAMYFCASMTGGGTEAFFGQGTRLTVV.

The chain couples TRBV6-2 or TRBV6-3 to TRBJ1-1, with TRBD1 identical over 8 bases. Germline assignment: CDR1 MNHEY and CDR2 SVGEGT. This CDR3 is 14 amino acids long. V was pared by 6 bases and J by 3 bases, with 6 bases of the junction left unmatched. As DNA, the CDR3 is TGTGCCAGCAGCGATACAGGGGGATACACTGAAGCTTTCTTT. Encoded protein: CASSDTGGYTEAFF.

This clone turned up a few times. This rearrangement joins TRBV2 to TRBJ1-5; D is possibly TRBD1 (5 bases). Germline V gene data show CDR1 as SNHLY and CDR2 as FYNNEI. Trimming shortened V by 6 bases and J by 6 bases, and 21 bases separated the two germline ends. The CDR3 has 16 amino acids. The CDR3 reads CASSEQPKWGGQPQHF. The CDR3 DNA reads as TGTGCCAGCAGCGAGCAACCCAAGTGGGGGGGTCAGCCCCAGCATTTT.

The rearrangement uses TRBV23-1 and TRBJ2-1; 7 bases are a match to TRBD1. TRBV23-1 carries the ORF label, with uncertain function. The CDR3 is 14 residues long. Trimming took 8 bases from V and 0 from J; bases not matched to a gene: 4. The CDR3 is CASRTGVSYNEQFF. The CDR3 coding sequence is TGCGCCAGCCGAACAGGGGTCTCCTACAATGAGCAGTTCTTC.

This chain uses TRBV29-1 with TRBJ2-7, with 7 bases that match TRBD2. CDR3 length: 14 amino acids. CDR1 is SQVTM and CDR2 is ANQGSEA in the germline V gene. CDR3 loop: CTAWSAGESYEQYF. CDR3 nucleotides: TGCACCGCGTGGTCGGCGGGGGAATCCTACGAGCAGTACTTC.

CDR3 DNA: TGTGCCATCAGTGAGTCGAAAAGTAGCTCGAGGTTTGGTGATACGCAGTATTTT. Translating gives CAISESKSSSRFGDTQYF. This chain uses TRBV10-3 with TRBJ2-3; D is uncertain. CDR1 and CDR2 from the germline V gene are ENHRY and SYGVKD. The CDR3 is 18 residues long. Trimming removed 0 bases at V and 6 bases at J, with 22 bases between.